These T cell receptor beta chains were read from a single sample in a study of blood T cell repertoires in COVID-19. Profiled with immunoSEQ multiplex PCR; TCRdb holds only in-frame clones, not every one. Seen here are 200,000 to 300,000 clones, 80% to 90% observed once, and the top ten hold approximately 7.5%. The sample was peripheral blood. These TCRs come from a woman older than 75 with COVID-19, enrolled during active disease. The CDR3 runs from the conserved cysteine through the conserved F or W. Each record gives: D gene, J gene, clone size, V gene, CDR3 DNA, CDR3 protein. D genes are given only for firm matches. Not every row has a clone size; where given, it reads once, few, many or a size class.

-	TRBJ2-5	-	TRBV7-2	TGTGCCAGCAGCTTTTCCGGGGAGACCCAGTACTTC	CASSFSGETQYF
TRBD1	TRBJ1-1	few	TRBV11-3	TGTGCCAGCAGCTTTAGCGCCCCGGGGGGACAGGCTGAAGCTTTCTTT	CASSFSAPGGQAEAFF
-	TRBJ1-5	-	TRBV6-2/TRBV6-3	TGTGCCAGCAGCTCCGACAGAAAGCAGCCCCAGCATTTT	CASSSDRKQPQHF
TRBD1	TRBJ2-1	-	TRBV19	TGTGCCAGTAGTATAGCGGGGACAGGGGAGGGTGAGCAGTTCTTC	CASSIAGTGEGEQFF
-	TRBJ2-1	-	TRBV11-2	TGTGCCAGCAGCTTCCGGGAGCAGGTTGAGCAGTTCTTC	CASSFREQVEQFF
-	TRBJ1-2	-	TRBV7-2	TGTGCCAGCAAAAGAAATACCCAACAGGGCTATGGCTACACCTTC	CASKRNTQQGYGYTF
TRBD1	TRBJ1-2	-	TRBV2	TGTGCCAGCAGTGATAGGAGGGGGCAGGGCTACACCTTC	CASSDRRGQGYTF
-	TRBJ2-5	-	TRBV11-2	TGTGCCAGCAGCAAAAACCGGGAGACCCAGTACTTC	CASSKNRETQYF
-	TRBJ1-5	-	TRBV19	TGTGCCAGTAGCAGCACAGGGCCGGGTCAGCCCCAGCATTTT	CASSSTGPGQPQHF
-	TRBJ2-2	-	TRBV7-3	TGTGCCAGCAGCTTAGGGGGGACAGCTAACACCGGGGAGCTGTTTTTT	CASSLGGTANTGELFF
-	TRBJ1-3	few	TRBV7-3	TGTGCCAGCAGCTTAGATGCAGGCTCTGGAAACACCATATATTTT	CASSLDAGSGNTIYF
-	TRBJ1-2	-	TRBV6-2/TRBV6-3	TGTGCCAGCAGTTACGGATTAGGCAGGGCTAACTATGGCTACACCTTC	CASSYGLGRANYGYTF
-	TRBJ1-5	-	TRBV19	TGTGCCAGTAGTTTGGAAACGGAGGGTTTCAATCAGCCCCAGCATTTT	CASSLETEGFNQPQHF
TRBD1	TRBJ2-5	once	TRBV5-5	TGTGCCAGCAGCTTCCTGGGGGTTGGACAGGGACAAGAGACCCAGTACTTC	CASSFLGVGQGQETQYF
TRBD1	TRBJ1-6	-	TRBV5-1	TGCGCCAGCAGCTCCGGGACAGGGGGGCCCCGGAGTTCACCCCTCCACTTT	CASSSGTGGPRSSPLHF
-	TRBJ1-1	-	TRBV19	TGTGCCAGTACTGGGCAGATGAACACTGAAGCTTTCTTT	CASTGQMNTEAFF
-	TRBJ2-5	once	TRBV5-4	TGTGCCAGCAGCTTAGCGAACCAAGAGACCCAGTACTTC	CASSLANQETQYF
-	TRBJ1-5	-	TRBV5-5	TGTGCCAGCAGCTTGGGGGGCGGCGAGACAGGCTCTTATAGCAATCAGCCCCAGCATTTT	CASSLGGGETGSYSNQPQHF
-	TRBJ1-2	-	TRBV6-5	TGTGCCAGCAGTTACCCGGGGGGCTACACCTTC	CASSYPGGYTF
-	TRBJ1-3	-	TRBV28	TGTGCCAGCCTGAGGGATGGAAACACCATATATTTT	CASLRDGNTIYF
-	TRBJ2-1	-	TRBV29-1	TGCAGCGTTGAAGATAGAAACAGGCCGTTCTTC	CSVEDRNRPFF
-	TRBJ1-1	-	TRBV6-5	TGTGCCAGCAGGGAGGGGTGGGACACTGAAGCTTTCTTT	CASREGWDTEAFF
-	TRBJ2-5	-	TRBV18	TGTGCCAGCTCCCTTCTTTTGGGGGGGCAGGAGACCCAGTACTTC	CASSLLLGGQETQYF
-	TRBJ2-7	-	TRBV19	TGTGCCAGTTCGGACAGGGAGGGGTACGAGCAGTACTTC	CASSDREGYEQYF
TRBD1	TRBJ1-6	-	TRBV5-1	TGCGCCAGCAGCTCCGGGACAGGGGGCGGTTCACCCCTCCACTTT	CASSSGTGGGSPLHF
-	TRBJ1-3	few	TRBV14	TGTGCCAGCAGCCAGCAGGGCGCCTCTGGAAACACCATATATTTT	CASSQQGASGNTIYF
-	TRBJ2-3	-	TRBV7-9	TGTGCCAGCACCCATGACAGAAACACAGATACGCAGTATTTT	CASTHDRNTDTQYF
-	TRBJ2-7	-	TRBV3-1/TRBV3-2	TGTGCCAGCACCCCGCAGAGCGGGACAGGTAACGAGCAGTACTTC	CASTPQSGTGNEQYF
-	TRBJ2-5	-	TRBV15	TGTGCCACCAGCAGTGATCAAACAGGTTCCCAAGAGACCCAGTACTTC	CATSSDQTGSQETQYF
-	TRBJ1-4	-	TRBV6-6	TGTGCCAGCGCCGGTGCAACTAATGAAAAACTGTTTTTT	CASAGATNEKLFF
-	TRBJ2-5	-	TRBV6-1	TGTGCCAGCAGTGAAAACGTTGCAGTTCTCCAAGAGACCCAGTACTTC	CASSENVAVLQETQYF
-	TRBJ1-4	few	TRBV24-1	TGTGCCACCAGTGAAGGGGGAAAACTGTTTTTT	CATSEGGKLFF
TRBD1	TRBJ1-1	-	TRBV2	TGTGCCAGCAGTGGGGACAGGGTTATCACTGAAGCTTTCTTT	CASSGDRVITEAFF
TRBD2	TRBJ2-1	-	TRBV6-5	TGTGCCAGCAGTTACTCTGTGCGGGGGGGCCGTAATGAGCAGTTCTTC	CASSYSVRGGRNEQFF
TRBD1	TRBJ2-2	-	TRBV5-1	TGCGCCAGCAGCCGCTTCCGAGACAGGGGGCTTTCCGATTTCGCCGGGGAGCTGTTTTTT	CASSRFRDRGLSDFAGELFF
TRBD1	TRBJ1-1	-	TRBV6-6	TGTGCCAGCAGCATAGGGACAGGGAGTATAGCTTTCTTT	CASSIGTGSIAFF
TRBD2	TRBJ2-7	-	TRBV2	TGTGCCACCGTTAGCGGGAGTTCGGAGTACTTC	CATVSGSSEYF
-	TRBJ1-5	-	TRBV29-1	TGCAGCGCCCGGACAGATAGCAATCAGCCCCAGCATTTT	CSARTDSNQPQHF
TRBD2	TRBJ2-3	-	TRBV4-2	TGTGCCAGCAGCCGACTCGCGGGACTAGCGGGATCCTTGGGCGAAAATACGCAGTATTTT	CASSRLAGLAGSLGENTQYF
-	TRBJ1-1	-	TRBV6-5	TGTGCCAGCAGTTACCTCGGGAAGAACACTGAAGCTTTCTTT	CASSYLGKNTEAFF
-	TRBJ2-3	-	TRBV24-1	TGTGCCACCAGTGATCCGGTTTCGCGCACAGATACGCAGTATTTT	CATSDPVSRTDTQYF
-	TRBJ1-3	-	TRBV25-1	TGTGCCAGCAGTGGCCTGGGGACAAGCTCTGGAAACACCATATATTTT	CASSGLGTSSGNTIYF
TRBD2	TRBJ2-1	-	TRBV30	TGTGCCTGGAGTGCGCTAGGTCTAGCGGGGGTCAATGAGCAGTTCTTC	CAWSALGLAGVNEQFF
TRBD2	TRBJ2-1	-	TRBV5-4	TGTGCCAGCAGCCGGCGATCTAGCGGGGGCTTCGATGAGCAGTTCTTC	CASSRRSSGGFDEQFF
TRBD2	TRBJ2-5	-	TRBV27	TGTGCCAGCAGACTAGCGGGGAGCGAGACCCAGTACTTC	CASRLAGSETQYF
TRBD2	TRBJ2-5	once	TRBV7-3	TGTGCCAGCAGCCGTAGCGGGAGTGGGGAGACCCAGTACTTC	CASSRSGSGETQYF
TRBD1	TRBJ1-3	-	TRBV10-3	TGTGCCATCAGTAAGACAGGGGGTAATTCTGGAAACACCATATATTTT	CAISKTGGNSGNTIYF
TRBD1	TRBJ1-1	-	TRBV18	TGTGCCAGCTCACCCTTTGCCGGGACAGGGAGTGAAGCTTTCTTT	CASSPFAGTGSEAFF
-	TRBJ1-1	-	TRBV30	TGTGCCGGAGCCCGGACAGTCAACACTGAAGCTTTCTTT	CAGARTVNTEAFF
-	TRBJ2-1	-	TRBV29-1	TGCAGCGCCCGCCCTAGGGGTAGAGGTTTCGATGAGCAGTTCTTC	CSARPRGRGFDEQFF
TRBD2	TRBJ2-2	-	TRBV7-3	TGTGCCAGCAGCTTAAATCCTAGCGGGGGTTTGGGGGAGCTGTTTTTT	CASSLNPSGGLGELFF
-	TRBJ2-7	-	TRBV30	TGTGCCTCCGAAATAAGCGGCTACGAGCAGTACTTC	CASEISGYEQYF
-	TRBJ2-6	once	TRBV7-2	TGTGCCAGCAGCTTAGCAGGAACAGGGTCTGGGGCCAACGTCCTGACTTTC	CASSLAGTGSGANVLTF
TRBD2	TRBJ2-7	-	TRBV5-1	TGCGCCAGCAGGACTGAGACTAGCGCCTCCTACGAGCAGTACTTC	CASRTETSASYEQYF
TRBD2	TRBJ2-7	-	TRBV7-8	TGTGCCAGCAGCTTACCTAGCGGGGGCTCGAGCTCCTACGAGCAGTACTTC	CASSLPSGGSSSYEQYF
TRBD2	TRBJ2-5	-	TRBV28	TGTGCCACCGAGACCCTCCTTAATAGCGGGTATATGTTAGAGACCCAGTACTTC	CATETLLNSGYMLETQYF
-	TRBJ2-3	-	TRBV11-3	TGTGCCAGCAGCTTATCAGGACATAGCACAGATACGCAGTATTTT	CASSLSGHSTDTQYF
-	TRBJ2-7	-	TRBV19	TGTGCCAGTAGCTTGGCCGGGACTGGGTCCTACGAGCAGTACTTC	CASSLAGTGSYEQYF
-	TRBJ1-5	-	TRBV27	TGTGCCAGCAGTTTATCGTGGCAGGGGTACCAGCCCCAGCATTTT	CASSLSWQGYQPQHF